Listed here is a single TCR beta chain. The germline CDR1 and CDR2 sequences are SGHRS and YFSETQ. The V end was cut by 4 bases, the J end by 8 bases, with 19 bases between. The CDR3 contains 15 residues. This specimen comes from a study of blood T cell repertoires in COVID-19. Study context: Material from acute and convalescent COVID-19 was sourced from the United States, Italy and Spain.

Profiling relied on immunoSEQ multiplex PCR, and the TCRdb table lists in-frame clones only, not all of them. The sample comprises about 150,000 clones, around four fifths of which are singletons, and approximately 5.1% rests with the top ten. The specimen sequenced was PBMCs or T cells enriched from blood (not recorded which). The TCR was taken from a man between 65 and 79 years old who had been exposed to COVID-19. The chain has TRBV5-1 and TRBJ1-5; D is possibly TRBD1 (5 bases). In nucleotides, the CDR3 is TGCGCCAGCAGCCCAACGCCGGGGTCGGGGGAGCCCCAGCATTTT. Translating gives CASSPTPGSGEPQHF.